This passage covers 22 T cell receptor beta chains from one sample sequenced in a study of blood T cell dynamics during melanoma immunotherapy (dated by TCRdb to the early 2020s). The label giving this sample's time point can be read as: pre-treatment baseline. The library was made by the immunoSEQ multiplex PCR assay. As stored in TCRdb, this immuneACCESS dataset retains in-frame rearrangements with V and J assigned. A fraction of the clones does not appear; measured against another copy, unresolved V genes explain less than half of the discrepancy, and the remainder lacks a known reason. The sample table shows over 8,500 clones, and around 90% are seen once. Of the sample, 32% falls within the top ten clones. Sample: blood, taken from a patient treated with checkpoint blockade. The receptors originated from a human donor with melanoma.

This clone was recorded a few times. CDR3 sequence reads: CASSPGTDLYGYTF. In DNA, the CDR3 is TGTGCCAGCTCACCCGGGACAGACCTCTATGGCTACACCTTC. The V gene is TRBV18, the J gene TRBJ1-2; 7 nucleotides line up with TRBD1. The CDR3 sequence is 14 residues long. The germline CDR1 and CDR2 sequences are KGHSH and LQKENI. V trimming: 3 bases; J trimming: 4 bases; junction bases outside the gene matches: 5.

This clone was observed a single time. The rearrangement links TRBV4-2 to TRBJ1-4; D perhaps matches TRBD1 (6 bases). CDR3 length: 16 amino acids. The V end lost 1 base, the J end lost 4 bases, and 13 bases lay between the germline ends. Germline V lookup: CDR1 LGHNA, CDR2 YNFKEQ. CDR3 protein: CASSQGAGAGNEKLFF. The CDR3 coding sequence is TGTGCCAGCAGCCAAGGGGCGGGGGCGGGTAATGAAAAACTGTTTTTT.

The chain couples TRBV5-8 to TRBJ1-5; D remains unclear. The V end was cut by 0 bases, the J end by 4 bases, with 17 bases between. Germline-derived CDR1 and CDR2 are SGHTS and YDEGEE. There are 17 residues in the CDR3. This chain's CDR3 is CASSLGAAQGLNQPQHF. CDR3 DNA sequence: TGTGCCAGCAGCTTGGGGGCCGCCCAAGGCCTTAATCAGCCCCAGCATTTT. Full variable domain (outside the CDR3, taken from reference TRBV5-8 and TRBJ1-5): EAGVTQSPTHLIKTRGQQATLRCSPISGHTSVYWYQQALGLGLQFLLWYDEGEERNRGNFPPRFSGRQFPNYSSELNVNALELEDSALYLCASSLGAAQGLNQPQHFGDGTRLSIL.

The rearrangement uses TRBV9 and TRBJ2-3, with 7 bases identical to TRBD2. Germline V gene data show CDR1 as SGDLS and CDR2 as YYNGEE. This CDR3 region has 18 residues. Germline trimming cut 4 bases from V and 0 bases from J; bases unmatched to any gene: 14. CDR3 sequence (DNA): TGTGCCAGCAGCCCGCGGGGTAGCGGGCAAATCAGCACAGATACGCAGTATTTT. This sequence encodes CASSPRGSGQISTDTQYF.

The CDR3 DNA follows: TGTGCCAGCAGCCCAATAGGACTAGCTCGTGTTGGGGAGCTGTTTTTT. It codes for CASSPIGLARVGELFF. The V call is TRBV9, the J call TRBJ2-2; 8 bases map to TRBD2. V lost 4 bases and J lost 8; bases outside the gene matches: 13. The CDR3 has 16 residues. From germline, CDR1 is SGDLS and CDR2 YYNGEE.

This chain connects TRBV7-2 to TRBJ2-5, with D possibly TRBD2 on 5 matching bases. This CDR3 spans 14 amino acids. Germline CDR1 and CDR2: SGHTA and FQGNSA. Trimming shortened V by 1 base and J by 1 base, and 7 bases separated the two germline ends. The CDR3 reads CASSLGRAQETQYF. CDR3 nucleotides: TGTGCCAGCAGCTTAGGGCGGGCCCAAGAGACCCAGTACTTC.

The chain has TRBV28 and TRBJ1-5; 11 positions agree with TRBD1. Trimming cost V 7 bases and J 2 bases; bases outside gene matches: 19. The CDR3 has 20 amino acids. Germline-derived CDR1 and CDR2 are MDHEN and SYDVKM. CDR3 in DNA: TGTGCCAGCAAATCGATCCGGGACAGGGGGTCCTATAGAGGCAATCAGCCCCAGCATTTT. This gives the protein CASKSIRDRGSYRGNQPQHF.

This rearrangement joins TRBV11-2 to TRBJ2-3; D possibly matches TRBD1 or TRBD2 (7 bases each). The CDR3 covers 14 residues. CDR1 and CDR2 (germline): SGHAT, FQNNGV. Trimming took 5 bases from V and 2 from J, leaving 11 bases between them. As DNA, the CDR3 is TGTGCCAGCAGCCAGGGGGGGAACACAGATACGCAGTATTTT. Translated: CASSQGGNTDTQYF.

The chain uses TRBV6-6 and TRBJ1-2; D possibly corresponds to TRBD1 (5 bases). Trimming removed 5 bases from V and 7 bases from J, with 11 bases in between. This CDR3 has 12 amino acids. Per germline, CDR1 MNHNY and CDR2 SVGAGI (reference sequence). CDR3 DNA: TGTGCCAGCAGTCTACCCGGGGGTGGCTACACCTTC. It encodes CASSLPGGGYTF.

The chain recombines TRBV2 with TRBJ2-5, with 9 bases aligning to TRBD1. J gave up 4 bases and V 9 bases, and 6 bases lay outside the gene matches. Germline loops: CDR1 SNHLY, CDR2 FYNNEI. The CDR3 length is 13 residues. Here the CDR3 reads CASNGQGRETQYF. CDR3 DNA sequence: TGTGCCAGTAACGGACAGGGGAGAGAGACCCAGTACTTC.

The CDR3: CASSVGQAQETQYF. In DNA, the CDR3 is TGTGCCAGCAGCGTCGGACAGGCGCAAGAGACCCAGTACTTC. V is TRBV2 and J is TRBJ2-5; 7 bases are a match to TRBD1. The germline V gene has CDR1 SNHLY and CDR2 FYNNEI. Unmatched junction bases numbered 6, after V lost 6 bases and J lost 2 bases. The CDR3 is 14 amino acids. Drawing the rest from reference TRBV2 and TRBJ2-5, the complete variable domain is EPEVTQTPSHQVTQMGQEVILRCVPISNHLYFYWYRQILGQKVEFLVSFYNNEISEKSEIFDDQFSVERPDGSNFTLKIRSTKLEDSAMYFCASSVGQAQETQYFGPGTRLLVL.

The chain joins TRBV20-1 to TRBJ1-1; D call uncertain. CDR1 is DFQATT and CDR2 is SNEGSKA in the germline V gene (reference sequence). Trimming took off 4 bases at V and 8 bases at J, with 11 bases between the two ends. The CDR3 sequence is 11 residues long. CDR3 region: CSAIEAVEAFF. CDR3 in DNA: TGCAGTGCTATCGAGGCCGTCGAAGCTTTCTTT.

The chain joins TRBV6-5 to TRBJ1-1; D is perhaps TRBD1 (5 bases). There are 14 residues in the CDR3. Trimming stripped 4 bases from V and 6 bases from J, with 15 bases between. Germline CDR1 reads MNHEY; CDR2 reads SVGAGI. Here the CDR3 DNA reads TGTGCCAGCAGTTCCCCCCGCCAGGGCCCTGAAGCTTTCTTT. This gives the protein CASSSPRQGPEAFF.

The V and J genes are TRBV19 and TRBJ1-3; D unclear. The V gene lost 3 bases and the J gene lost 1 base, with 13 bases spanning the gap. CDR1 and CDR2 (germline): LNHDA, SQIVND (reference sequence). This CDR3 has 16 amino acids. CDR3 sequence (DNA): TGTGCCAGTAGTATCACGGCCCAAGGGTCTGGAAACACCATATATTTT. Its translation: CASSITAQGSGNTIYF.

This clone was recorded a few times. The chain couples TRBV7-2 to TRBJ1-5; 7 bases agree with TRBD1. The CDR3 has 15 amino acids. The J segment lost 0 bases and the V segment lost 8 bases, leaving 7 bases of the junction unmatched. Germline loops: CDR1 SGHTA, CDR2 FQGNSA. Here the CDR3 DNA reads TGTGCCAGCTTAGTGACAGGGAATAGCAATCAGCCCCAGCATTTT. Translated, it gives CASLVTGNSNQPQHF.

This CDR3 reads CASSLDRGDSTIYF. The CDR3 DNA reads as TGTGCCAGCAGCCTGGACAGGGGGGATAGCACCATATATTTT. The chain uses TRBV28 and TRBJ1-3, with 10 bases identical to TRBD1. Germline loops: CDR1 MDHEN, CDR2 SYDVKM. The V gene end was trimmed by 6 bases and the J gene end by 9 bases; junction bases not matched to a gene: 8. The CDR3 has 14 amino acids.

The chain combines TRBV2 with TRBJ2-2; 10 bases are shared with TRBD2. The junction had 2 bases not matched to a gene; V was cut back by 3 bases and J by 4 bases. From germline, CDR1 is SNHLY and CDR2 FYNNEI. The CDR3 is made up of 15 amino acids. The CDR3 sequence: CASSDPSGSTGELFF. DNA of the CDR3: TGTGCCAGCAGTGACCCTAGCGGGAGCACCGGGGAGCTGTTTTTT.

The chain combines TRBV7-8 with TRBJ2-7, with 7 bases matching TRBD1. CDR1 SGHVS and CDR2 FQNEAQ come from the germline V gene. The V segment lost 1 base and the J segment 2 bases; nucleotides outside the gene matches: 2. The length of the CDR3 is 14 residues. CDR3 residues: CASSLGDSPYEQYF. As DNA, the CDR3 is TGTGCCAGCAGCTTAGGGGACAGCCCCTACGAGCAGTACTTC. Using reference TRBV7-8 and TRBJ2-7 for the parts outside the CDR3, the full variable domain is GAGVSQSPRYKVAKRGQDVALRCDPISGHVSLFWYQQALGQGPEFLTYFQNEAQLDKSGLPSDRFFAERPEGSVSTLKIQRTQQEDSAVYLCASSLGDSPYEQYFGPGTRLTVT.

The chain has TRBV28 and TRBJ2-7; D possibly uses TRBD1 or TRBD2 (7 bases each). The V end lost 2 bases, the J end lost 2 bases, and 13 bases lay between the germline ends. The germline gives CDR1 MDHEN, CDR2 SYDVKM. The CDR3 consists of 15 residues. CDR3 sequence reads: CASSLQGEGAYEQYF. The CDR3 DNA follows: TGTGCCAGCAGTTTACAGGGGGAGGGGGCCTACGAGCAGTACTTC.

The J gene is TRBJ1-4, the V gene TRBV23-1, with D tentatively TRBD1 (5 bases). TRBV23-1 is known as an ORF, though its function is uncertain. This CDR3 has 17 residues. Trimming removed 1 base at V and 8 bases at J, with 20 bases between. CDR3 amino acids: CASSQFRQGGGKEKLFF. In DNA form, the CDR3 reads TGCGCCAGCAGTCAATTCCGCCAGGGTGGGGGGAAAGAAAAACTGTTTTTT.

This chain uses TRBV11-3 with TRBJ2-1; possible D gene TRBD1, 6 bases. Trimming stripped 2 bases from V and 0 bases from J, with 20 bases between. The length of the CDR3 is 19 residues. Per the germline V gene, CDR1 is SGHNT and CDR2 is YENEEA. The CDR3: CASSLSGAGGMFSYNEQFF. The DNA for the CDR3 is TGTGCCAGCAGCTTATCAGGGGCGGGTGGGATGTTCTCCTACAATGAGCAGTTCTTC.

This clone was observed a single time. The chain is built from TRBV11-3 and TRBJ1-1; D may be TRBD1 (6 bases). This CDR3 region has 15 residues. V was trimmed by 5 bases and J by 3 bases, leaving 16 bases between them. CDR1 is SGHNT, CDR2 YENEEA, per germline. The CDR3 reads CASSKRQAGDTEAFF. The DNA for the CDR3 is TGTGCCAGCAGCAAACGACAGGCGGGGGACACTGAAGCTTTCTTT.